This entry is about one TCR beta chain. These data are taken from a study of blood T cell repertoires in COVID-19. Study-wide background: Samples taken during acute and convalescent COVID-19 were collected in the United States, Italy and Spain.

Per the original methods: The authors estimated nucleated cell counts from reference gene primer amplification. Assay used: immunoSEQ multiplex PCR; TCRdb lists only in-frame clones, some missing. V and J calls and clone size are those listed in that table; D and trimming were worked out from the DNA. The sample includes 230,000 or so clones, around 75% of them seen just once. The sequenced sample consisted of peripheral blood. This receptor was identified in a human donor in a cohort sampled during active COVID-19.

DNA for the CDR3: TGTGCCAGCAGCTTAGAGAGTATCTATGGCTACACCTTC. As protein: CASSLESIYGYTF. The chain uses TRBV7-2 and TRBJ1-2; no firm D call. Germline CDR1 SGHTA, CDR2 FQGNSA. V dropped 1 base and J dropped 4 bases, with 7 bases sitting between them. The CDR3 runs to 13 residues.